This TCR beta chain was sequenced in a study of breast tumors, draining lymph nodes, adjacent tissues (dated by TCRdb to about 2016). Context from the whole study: TCR beta repertoires were compared across tumor, adjacent nontumor tissue and axillary lymph nodes obtained from breast cancer patients. In human breast cancer, the study set out to assess how tumor, surrounding tissue and draining lymph node repertoires relate to one another and whether T cells might be exchanged between them. Beyond this particular receptor, the publication reports: The data were judged consistent with most tumor T cells deriving from the lymph node and then expanding within tumor tissue. Tumor and nontumor tissue repertoires were significantly more similar in luminal-like than in basal-like breast cancer. The study presented the conclusion that tumor T cells originate in lymph nodes as consistent with a hypothesis, not as something directly demonstrated. Tumor T-cell repertoires showed less diversity than lymph node repertoires and more diversity than nontumor tissue repertoires, and tumor T-cell repertoires showed preferential V and J gene usage.

The CDR3 has 15 amino acids, counting the end cysteine and phenylalanine. Only CDR3 DNA remains: 45 bases, in frame from the first base. V loses 6 bases, J loses 9 bases, and the germline ends lie 21 bases apart. Ten or more counts support this clonotype. This clone's antigen is unknown. Nothing much larger sits one base from this clone, and base qualities are not available. The run used an Illumina HiSeq 2000. TCR beta chain libraries were generated by multiplex PCR amplification. High-throughput sequencing was used to analyze the amplified TCR beta chain products. The public sequencing data were trimmed at Q25 with fastp and processed into clonotypes with MiXCR by TCRdb, which kept only in-frame beta chains. Rows matching on CDR3 protein sequence are summarized as one entry with the most common DNA and genes. The sample table shows under 150,000 distinct CDR3 sequences, and 20% are seen once. Jointly, the top ten make up around 3.5% of the sample.

Lymph node samples came from the axillary draining lymph nodes of breast cancer patients. The sample consisted of axillary lymph node tissue. This TCR derives from a female donor with breast cancer. Some clones in this sample may be carry-over from other donors' samples. The rearrangement joined TRBV12-3 or TRBV12-4 to TRBJ2-1; possibly the D gene is TRBD2, per 6 matching bases. At the DNA level, the sequence is TGTGCCAGCAGCCCTAGCGCACCGGGGGACGGTGAGCAGTTCTTC. The encoded protein is CASSPSAPGDGEQFF.